Sequencing of this TCR beta chain was carried out in a study of T-cell reconstitution after alpha-beta-depleted transplantation in children. Regarding the study as a whole: T-cell counts and diversity were attributed mostly to newly produced T cells one year after transplant. Alpha-beta T cells about two months after transplant reportedly derived from several hundred expanded graft clones.

Details on this clonotype: Its specificity is not known.

The CDR3 extends over 14 amino acids. V lost 6 bases to trimming and J lost 7 bases; unmatched junction nucleotides: 9. For TCRbeta, the library was prepared with unique molecular identifiers. MiXCR, run by TCRdb on the PCR reads, gives a single entry per CDR3 protein. Of approximately 400,000 distinct CDR3 sequences detected, roughly 16% appear once; the ten largest clones hold under 30%. This clonotype was sampled from a boy under two years old who had a stem cell transplant for Wiskott-Aldrich syndrome, so the T cells may come from the graft donor. The rearrangement uses TRBV12-3 or TRBV12-4 and TRBJ2-7; 10 nucleotides agree with TRBD2. This sample comprised PBMCs, mostly from graft donor cells, obtained 360 days after TCRalphabeta/CD19-depleted stem cell transplant. CDR3 loop: CASRPAGGPREQYF. CDR3 coding DNA: TGTGCCAGCAGGCCAGCGGGAGGGCCGAGGGAGCAGTACTTC.